This TCR beta chain was recovered during a study of T cells in Graves' hyperthyroidism and ophthalmopathy. The V gene's germline CDR1 is SGHVT and CDR2 SQSDAQ. The J segment lost 7 bases and the V segment lost 6 bases, leaving 14 bases of the junction unmatched. This CDR3 has 17 residues. What was amplified from RNA transcripts were TCR beta CDR3 regions. Primed by the HTBI set, a first-round RT-PCR was run on the TCR CDR3. MiXCR was run by TCRdb on the multiplex PCR reads, yielding one entry per CDR3 protein. This sample has about 410,000 distinct CDR3 sequences; approximately 15% occur once, and the top ten carry roughly an eighth. This clonotype occurred many times. This sample holds PBMCs from approximately 9 ml fresh peripheral blood.

The gene calls are TRBV7-4 and TRBJ1-6, with 8 bases aligning to TRBD1. What was sequenced was blood. The source is a man between 18 and 35 years old with Graves' ophthalmopathy. CDR3 region: CASRHPGQAFPNSPLHF. The CDR3 region has the DNA TGTGCCAGCAGACACCCGGGACAGGCGTTCCCGAATTCACCCCTCCACTTT.